The 14 T cell receptor beta chains below all came from one sample that was sequenced in a study of graft-versus-host responses after intestinal transplantation. Processing was applied to graft tissue in order to liberate intraepithelial and lamina propria lymphocytes. Some clones are missing from TCRdb's copy, which holds only in-frame ones; the method was immunoSEQ multiplex PCR. The repertoire holds some 7,700 clones, with 82% as singletons. Sequences were derived from ileum tissue, sampled approximately 130 days after transplant. The receptors derive from a human patient who received an intestinal transplant, so some T cells may come from the graft donor.

The chain has TRBV28 and TRBJ1-1; 8 bases fit TRBD1. In germline, CDR1 is MDHEN, CDR2 SYDVKM. V shed 6 bases, J shed 6 bases, and the junction held 9 bases outside the gene matches. The CDR3 has 14 amino acids. The CDR3 DNA sequence: TGTGCCAGCAGCCCAGGACAGGGTCGCTCTGAAGCTTTCTTT. This sequence encodes CASSPGQGRSEAFF.

The chain has TRBV7-7 and TRBJ2-1; tentative D call: TRBD2 (6 bases). Germline lookup yields CDR1 SSHAT and CDR2 FNYEAQ (reference sequence). V lost 5 bases and J lost 8, with 19 bases in between. The CDR3 has 15 amino acids. CDR3 amino acids: CASSPNTGTPHEQFF. In DNA form, the CDR3 reads TGTGCCAGCAGCCCTAATACCGGGACTCCGCATGAGCAGTTCTTC.

The chain is built from TRBV5-1 and TRBJ2-5; 8 nucleotides align to TRBD1. CDR1 SGHRS and CDR2 YFSETQ come from the germline V gene. The CDR3 runs to 16 residues. The ends lost 4 bases at V and 3 bases at J; junction bases unmatched: 11. Here the CDR3 DNA reads TGCGCCAGCAGCCCACCCCGGGCAGGGGGCGAAGAGACCCAGTACTTC. Translated: CASSPPRAGGEETQYF.

The chain is built from TRBV19 and TRBJ2-3; 12 bases agree with TRBD1. Germline V gene data show CDR1 as LNHDA and CDR2 as SQIVND (reference sequence). The CDR3 covers 16 residues. J was trimmed by 2 bases and V by 4 bases; bases with no gene match: 4. CDR3 sequence: CASSKRGQGATDTQYF. CDR3 sequence (DNA): TGTGCCAGTAGTAAGAGGGGACAGGGGGCCACAGATACGCAGTATTTT.

The rearrangement joins TRBV5-1 to TRBJ2-2; no reliable D call. This CDR3 contains 15 residues. Between the trimmed V and J ends, which lost 1 base and 5 bases, there was a span of 12 bases. The germline gives CDR1 SGHRS, CDR2 YFSETQ. The chain's CDR3 is CASSLLSVQTGELFF. CDR3 DNA sequence: TGCGCCAGCAGCTTGCTCAGCGTTCAAACCGGGGAGCTGTTTTTT.

V usage is TRBV6-5 and J usage is TRBJ2-1, with TRBD2 matching 8 bases. V dropped 7 bases and J dropped 2; count of bases not matched to a gene: 4. Germline CDR1 reads MNHEY; CDR2 reads SVGAGI. The CDR3 length is 14 residues. CDR3 DNA: TGTGCCAGCATGGCGGGAGGCACCTACAATGAGCAGTTCTTC. Translated, it gives CASMAGGTYNEQFF.

The chain carries TRBV6-7 and TRBJ1-6; weak D call: TRBD1 (6 bases). TRBV6-7 is treated as an ORF (open reading frame) with a function not yet certain. CDR3 size: 15 residues. The V and J ends lost 5 bases and 7 bases respectively, with 15 bases between them. CDR3 sequence: CASSRGGSENSPLHF. The CDR3 DNA follows: TGTGCCAGCAGTAGGGGGGGATCGGAGAATTCACCCCTCCACTTT.

The rearrangement uses TRBV10-2 and TRBJ2-5, with D possibly matching TRBD2 (6 bases). Germline CDR1 WSHSY, CDR2 SAAADI. This CDR3 comprises 14 residues. The germline V and J ends were trimmed by 6 bases and 5 bases, with 16 bases remaining between them. The CDR3 is CASSRGDRWETQYF. The CDR3 bases are TGCGCCAGCAGCCGCGGGGACCGGTGGGAGACCCAGTACTTC.

Only a few counts were recorded for this clone. The chain couples TRBV29-1 to TRBJ2-1, with 12 bases that match TRBD2. CDR1 is SQVTM, CDR2 ANQGSEA, per germline. CDR3 length: 15 residues. The V and J ends lost 0 bases and 6 bases, in that order; junction bases with no gene match: 3. The CDR3 sequence: CSVEDPSGGANEQFF. The DNA for the CDR3 is TGCAGCGTTGAAGATCCTAGCGGGGGGGCCAATGAGCAGTTCTTC.

This clone showed up just once. The CDR3 protein is CASSPRAGLSYEQYF. Here the CDR3 DNA reads TGTGCCAGCAGTCCCCGAGCGGGGTTATCCTACGAGCAGTACTTC. This sequence joins TRBV27 and TRBJ2-7; 7 bases match TRBD2. Unmatched junction bases numbered 8, after V lost 5 bases and J lost 1 base. The CDR3 totals 15 residues. In germline, CDR1 is MNHEY, CDR2 SMNVEV (reference sequence).

The rearrangement links TRBV10-3 to TRBJ2-1; possibly TRBD1 for D (6 bases). Germline V gene data show CDR1 as ENHRY and CDR2 as SYGVKD. CDR3 length equals 13 residues. The V and J ends lost 5 bases and 5 bases respectively, with 10 bases between them. The CDR3 DNA is TGTGCCATCAGTACGACAGGAGACAATGAGCAGTTCTTC. Amino acids: CAISTTGDNEQFF.

V gene TRBV7-9 combines with J gene TRBJ2-5; TRBD2 matches 7 bases. The CDR3 has 16 amino acids. Germline CDR1 and CDR2: SEHNR and FQNEAQ (reference sequence). Trimming at V came to 5 bases and at J to 5 bases, leaving 14 bases not matched to a gene. The DNA of the CDR3 is TGTGCCAGCAGCCCTCACGGACTAGGGTTAGCGGAGACCCAGTACTTC. Its translation: CASSPHGLGLAETQYF.

The rearrangement links TRBV11-2 to TRBJ1-2, with 8 bases identical to TRBD1. In germline, CDR1 is SGHAT, CDR2 FQNNGV. The CDR3 extends over 15 amino acids. V shed 5 bases and J 4 bases; nucleotides not matched to a gene: 9. CDR3: CASSLGGTGAYGYTF. DNA for the CDR3: TGTGCCAGCAGCCTAGGCGGGACAGGAGCCTATGGCTACACCTTC.

The chain uses TRBV5-6 and TRBJ1-6, with D possibly being TRBD1 (6 bases). Deletions cut 1 base from V and 8 bases from J, with 10 bases between. The CDR3 consists of 14 residues. Per the germline V gene, CDR1 is SGHDT and CDR2 is YYEEEE. The CDR3 DNA is TGTGCCAGCAGCTTGCAGGGGAGAGATTCACCCCTCCACTTT. This encodes CASSLQGRDSPLHF. Full variable domain (remainder filled in from reference TRBV5-6 and TRBJ1-6): DAGVTQSPTHLIKTRGQQVTLRCSPKSGHDTVSWYQQALGQGPQFIFQYYEEEERQRGNFPDRFSGHQFPNYSSELNVNALLLGDSALYLCASSLQGRDSPLHFGNGTRLTVT.